These T cell receptor beta chains were read from a single sample in a study of OX40 agonist ivuxolimab in advanced cancers. Measured with immunoSEQ multiplex PCR; TCRdb has only the in-frame clones, and not every one. The table lists some 19,000 clones, roughly 70% of them singletons. Source: CD4+ or CD8+ T cells sorted from blood, taken in a trial of the OX40 agonist ivuxolimab. These TCRs come from an adult with an advanced solid tumor such as melanoma, head and neck, liver or kidney cancer. Both conserved end residues are part of each CDR3. A D gene is named only where the DNA matches it firmly. For some rows the clone size is stated as once, few or many, or as a class when expanded; others skip it.

CDR3nt	CDR3aa	abundance	v_gene	j_gene	d_gene
TGCAGCGTTGAAGGTGTCCGATCCTACGAGCAGTACTTC	CSVEGVRSYEQYF	.	TRBV29-1	TRBJ2-7	.
TGTGCCAGCAGTCCGGACAGCCTCTATGGCTACACCTTC	CASSPDSLYGYTF	.	TRBV7-9	TRBJ1-2	.
TGTGCCAGCAGCCCTAGCGGGGGCTGGGATACGCAGTATTTT	CASSPSGGWDTQYF	.	TRBV5-8	TRBJ2-3	TRBD2
TGCAGCGCAAAACCACCGGGACCCCCCGGGGGCTACACCTTC	CSAKPPGPPGGYTF	.	TRBV29-1	TRBJ1-2	.
TGCGCCAGCAGCTTGGGCCCCCAGCATTTT	CASSLGPQHF	.	TRBV5-1	TRBJ1-5	.
TGCGCCAGCAGCCAAGAGGGAGGTCCCACTGAAGCTTTCTTT	CASSQEGGPTEAFF	.	TRBV4-3	TRBJ1-1	.
TGTGCCAGCAGCCAATTTAATGGGGCCGGGGAGCTGTTTTTT	CASSQFNGAGELFF	.	TRBV7-8	TRBJ2-2	.
TGTGCCAGCAGCGTAGAGGGGGATTGGGACAATGAGCAGTTCTTC	CASSVEGDWDNEQFF	.	TRBV9	TRBJ2-1	.
TGTGCCAGCAGTGAAGTAGCGAGCTCCTACAATGAGCAGTTCTTC	CASSEVASSYNEQFF	.	TRBV6-1	TRBJ2-1	.
TGTGCCAGCCAGCAGAACTACAATGAGCAGTTCTTC	CASQQNYNEQFF	.	TRBV6-1	TRBJ2-1	.
TGTGCCAGTGTCGGGTGGAGTGCTGGAAACACCATATATTTT	CASVGWSAGNTIYF	.	TRBV19	TRBJ1-3	.
TGTGCCAGCAGGGCAACTAATGAAAAACTGTTTTTT	CASRATNEKLFF	.	TRBV2	TRBJ1-4	.
TGTGCCAGCAGTTTTCGGGCCGCTAATAACGAGCAGTACTTC	CASSFRAANNEQYF	few	TRBV9	TRBJ2-7	.
TGTGCCAGCAGTGTCAACAGGGTTTTCGGGACTGAAGCTTTCTTT	CASSVNRVFGTEAFF	.	TRBV25-1	TRBJ1-1	.
TGTGCCAGCAAGGTCTACGAGACCCAGTACTTC	CASKVYETQYF	once	TRBV28	TRBJ2-5	.
TGTGCCAGCAGTCCAGGGGACAGCCGGAATGAAAAACTGTTTTTT	CASSPGDSRNEKLFF	.	TRBV2	TRBJ1-4	TRBD1
TGTGCCAGCACTACGTGGGGGGACTACGAGCAGTACTTC	CASTTWGDYEQYF	.	TRBV6-5	TRBJ2-7	.
TGTGCCAGTAGTATAGCCTCACCCCGGGGACGGAGTTCCTATGGCTACACCTTC	CASSIASPRGRSSYGYTF	.	TRBV19	TRBJ1-2	.
TGTGCCAGCAGCCTGAGCACTAGCAGGTACGAGCAGTACTTC	CASSLSTSRYEQYF	once	TRBV7-9	TRBJ2-7	.
TGTGCCAGTAGTAATCTAGCGGGGGTTCAAGATACGCAGTATTTT	CASSNLAGVQDTQYF	few	TRBV19	TRBJ2-3	TRBD2
TGTGCCAGCAGCATACTAGGGGGCAATCAGCCCCAGCATTTT	CASSILGGNQPQHF	few	TRBV2	TRBJ1-5	.
TGTGCCAGCAGCTTAGCGATTGGGGGGCGCAGGGAGCAGTTCTTC	CASSLAIGGRREQFF	.	TRBV7-8	TRBJ2-1	.
TGTGCAAGTCGCTGGGACGTCGCTAACTATGGCTACACCTTC	CASRWDVANYGYTF	.	TRBV12-2	TRBJ1-2	.
TGTGCCAGCAGTTTAGCGGGAGATACGCAGTATTTT	CASSLAGDTQYF	.	TRBV27	TRBJ2-3	.
TGTGCCAGCAGTTACCAGCGGGGGTTTTACGAGCAGTACTTC	CASSYQRGFYEQYF	.	TRBV6-5	TRBJ2-7	TRBD2
TGTGCCAGCAGAACCGGGTCCTTGGGAGGCTACACCTTC	CASRTGSLGGYTF	.	TRBV7-3	TRBJ1-2	.
TGTGCCAGCAGTCCCCCCGGGGGGAACACTGAAGCTTTCTTT	CASSPPGGNTEAFF	.	TRBV28	TRBJ1-1	.
TGTGCCAGCAGTTACGGGGGGGAGGGCTACACCTTC	CASSYGGEGYTF	few	TRBV6-8	TRBJ1-2	.
TGTGCCAGCCGCTGGAACTATCACCTCGAACACGGGTTATCTGGGGCCAACGTCCTGACTTTC	CASRWNYHLEHGLSGANVLTF	.	TRBV28	TRBJ2-6	.
TGTGCCAGCAGCTTAGTGCCTAACACTGAAGCTTTCTTT	CASSLVPNTEAFF	.	TRBV7-9	TRBJ1-1	.
TGTGCCAGTAGTATCGGGACAGGGGTAGGAGAGACCCAGTACTTC	CASSIGTGVGETQYF	.	TRBV19	TRBJ2-5	TRBD1
TGTGCCAGCAGCGTAGGAGGGTTCACTGAAGCTTTCTTT	CASSVGGFTEAFF	.	TRBV9	TRBJ1-1	.
TGTGCCAGCGGGTACAGGGGCCTGGAAAAAGAGACCCAGTACTTC	CASGYRGLEKETQYF	once	TRBV7-8	TRBJ2-5	TRBD1
TGTGCCAGCAGTTTATCACAGAACGCTGAAGCTTTCTTT	CASSLSQNAEAFF	.	TRBV27	TRBJ1-1	.
TGTGCCAGCAGGCCGGACGGTTTTGGAAACACCATATATTTT	CASRPDGFGNTIYF	.	TRBV6-5	TRBJ1-3	.
TGTGCCAGCAGCTTATCTTCTAACTATGGCTACACCTTC	CASSLSSNYGYTF	once	TRBV7-8	TRBJ1-2	.
TGTGCCAGCAGCAAAAGAACTTTGCAGAACACTGAAGCTTTCTTT	CASSKRTLQNTEAFF	.	TRBV7-8	TRBJ1-1	.
TGTGCCAGTAGTATAGATGTAGTTGGGACAATCTACGAGCAGTACTTC	CASSIDVVGTIYEQYF	few	TRBV19	TRBJ2-7	.
TGCAGCGGGGGGGACGGAGGCTACACCTTC	CSGGDGGYTF	.	TRBV29-1	TRBJ1-2	.
TGTGCCAGTAGTACAGGACAGTGGAACACTGAAGCTTTCTTT	CASSTGQWNTEAFF	.	TRBV19	TRBJ1-1	.
TGTGCCAGCATGAGTGGAACAACTAATGAAAAACTGTTTTTT	CASMSGTTNEKLFF	.	TRBV28	TRBJ1-4	.
TGCGCCAGCAGTGAGTCGGGGGGACTAGCGGGAAAAGAGGAGACCCAGTACTTC	CASSESGGLAGKEETQYF	.	TRBV10-1	TRBJ2-5	TRBD2
TGCGCCAGCAGCCAAGAACCTAGCGGGAGCCCAGATACGCAGTATTTT	CASSQEPSGSPDTQYF	.	TRBV4-1	TRBJ2-3	TRBD2
TGCGCCAGCAGCGACAGAAAATACACAGATACGCAGTATTTT	CASSDRKYTDTQYF	.	TRBV10-1	TRBJ2-3	.
TGTGCCACCCGGGAAGGGAACAATGAGCAGTTCTTC	CATREGNNEQFF	.	TRBV6-1	TRBJ2-1	.
TGTGCCAGCAGTTACCGAAGCTCCTACGAGCAGTACTTC	CASSYRSSYEQYF	few	TRBV7-9	TRBJ2-7	.